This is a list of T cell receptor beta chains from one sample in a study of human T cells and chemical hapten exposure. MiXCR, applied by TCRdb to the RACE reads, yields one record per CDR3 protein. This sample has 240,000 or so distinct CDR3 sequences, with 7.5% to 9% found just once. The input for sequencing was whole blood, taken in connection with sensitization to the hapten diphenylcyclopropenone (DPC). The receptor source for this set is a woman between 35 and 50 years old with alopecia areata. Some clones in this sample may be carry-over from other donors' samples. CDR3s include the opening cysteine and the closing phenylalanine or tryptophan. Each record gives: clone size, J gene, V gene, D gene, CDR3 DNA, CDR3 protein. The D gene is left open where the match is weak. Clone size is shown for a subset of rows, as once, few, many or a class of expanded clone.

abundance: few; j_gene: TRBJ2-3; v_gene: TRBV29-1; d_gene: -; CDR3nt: TGCAGCGTTGAAGGGTGGCAGGGGATGGTCGATACGCAGTATTTT; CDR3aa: CSVEGWQGMVDTQYF
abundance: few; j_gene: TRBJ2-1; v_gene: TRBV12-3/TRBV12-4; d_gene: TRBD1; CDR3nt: TGTGCCAGCAGTCCCATGGGGACAGGGGCCTACAATGAGCAGTTCTTC; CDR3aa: CASSPMGTGAYNEQFF
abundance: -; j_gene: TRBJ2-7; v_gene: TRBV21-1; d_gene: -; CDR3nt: TGTGCCGAGTCCCCCGCGGGATGCGAGCAGTACTTC; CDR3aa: CAESPAGCEQYF
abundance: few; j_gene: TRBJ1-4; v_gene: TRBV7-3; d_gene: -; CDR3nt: TGTGCCAGCAGCGGTCGGACATTCGGTAGGGAAAAACTGTTTTTT; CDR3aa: CASSGRTFGREKLFF
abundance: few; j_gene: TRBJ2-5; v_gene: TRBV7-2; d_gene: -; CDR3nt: TGTGCCAGCAGCTTAATGGGCCTCCATCAAGAGACCCAGTACTTC; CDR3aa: CASSLMGLHQETQYF
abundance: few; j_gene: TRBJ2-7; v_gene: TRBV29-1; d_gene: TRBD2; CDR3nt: TGCAGCGTTGGCCGGGCTAGCGGGAGATATTACGAGCAGTACTTC; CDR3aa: CSVGRASGRYYEQYF
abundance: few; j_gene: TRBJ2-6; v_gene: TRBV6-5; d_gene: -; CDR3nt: TGTGCCAGCAGTTACGGGACCGTTTCCTACAGTGGGGCCAACGTCCTGACTTTC; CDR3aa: CASSYGTVSYSGANVLTF
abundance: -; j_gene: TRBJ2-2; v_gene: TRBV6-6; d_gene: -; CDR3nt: TGTGCCAGCAGTTATGGGGACACCGGGGAGCTGTTTTTT; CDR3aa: CASSYGDTGELFF
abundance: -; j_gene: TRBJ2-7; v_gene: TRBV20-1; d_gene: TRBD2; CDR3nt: TGCAGTGCTATAACTAGCGCTTTATCCTACGAGCAGTACTTC; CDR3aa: CSAITSALSYEQYF
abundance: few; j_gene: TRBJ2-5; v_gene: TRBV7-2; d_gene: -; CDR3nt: TGTGCCAGCAGCTTAGTTTTGGGAGAGACCCAGTACTTC; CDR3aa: CASSLVLGETQYF
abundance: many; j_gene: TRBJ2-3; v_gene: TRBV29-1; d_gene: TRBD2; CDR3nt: TGCAGCGTCTCCGGGGCCGGGGGGACAGATACGCAGTATTTT; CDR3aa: CSVSGAGGTDTQYF
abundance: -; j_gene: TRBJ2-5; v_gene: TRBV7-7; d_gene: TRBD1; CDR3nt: TGTGCTAGCAGCTTAACTTGGACAGGGGGCTCAGAGACCCAGTACTTC; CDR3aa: CASSLTWTGGSETQYF
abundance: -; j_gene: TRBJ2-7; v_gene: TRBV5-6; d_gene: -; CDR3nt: TGTGCCAGCAGCTTGGCCCCCAGGGTCTACGAGCAGTACTTC; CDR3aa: CASSLAPRVYEQYF
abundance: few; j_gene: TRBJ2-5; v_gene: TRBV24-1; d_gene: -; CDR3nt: TGTGCCACCGGGCTGGCGTCCCAAGAGACCCAGTACTTC; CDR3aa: CATGLASQETQYF
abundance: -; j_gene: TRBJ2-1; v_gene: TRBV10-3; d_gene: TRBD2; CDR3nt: TGTGCCATCAGTGAGAAGGGACTAGAGCGCCATGAGCAGTTCTTC; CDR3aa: CAISEKGLERHEQFF
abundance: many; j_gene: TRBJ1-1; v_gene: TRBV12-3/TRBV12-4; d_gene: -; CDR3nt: TGTGCCAGCAGTTTATTCGGCACTGAAGCTTTCTTT; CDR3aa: CASSLFGTEAFF
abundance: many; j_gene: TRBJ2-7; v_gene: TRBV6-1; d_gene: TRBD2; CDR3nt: TGTGCCAGCAGTGAAGCGAGCGGGAGCTCCTACGAGCAGTACTTC; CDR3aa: CASSEASGSSYEQYF
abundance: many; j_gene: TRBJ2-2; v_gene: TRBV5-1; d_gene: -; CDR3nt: TGCGCCAGCAGCTTGACAGGGCAAACCGGGGAGCTGTTTTTT; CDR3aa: CASSLTGQTGELFF
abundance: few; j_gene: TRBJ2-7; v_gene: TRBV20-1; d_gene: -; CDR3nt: TGCAGTGCTAGAGGCGCAGTGAGTGAGCAGTACTTC; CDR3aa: CSARGAVSEQYF
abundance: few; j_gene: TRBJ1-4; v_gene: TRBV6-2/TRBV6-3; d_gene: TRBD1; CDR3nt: TGTGCCAGCAGCCACGGACAGGAAGGGGAAAAACTGTTTTTT; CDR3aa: CASSHGQEGEKLFF
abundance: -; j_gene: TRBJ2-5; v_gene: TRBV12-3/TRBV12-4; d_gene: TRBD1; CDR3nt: TGTGCCAGCAGTGCCGACAGGGGATTTCAAGAGACCCAGTACTTC; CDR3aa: CASSADRGFQETQYF
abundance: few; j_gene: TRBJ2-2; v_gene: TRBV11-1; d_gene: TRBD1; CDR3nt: TGTGCCAGCAGCATCGGACAGGCCGGGGAGCTGTTTTTT; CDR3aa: CASSIGQAGELFF
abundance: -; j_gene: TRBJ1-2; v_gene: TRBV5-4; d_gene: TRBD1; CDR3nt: TGTGCCAGCAGCTTGGAAGGGACAGGGGTTCGGGCCTTC; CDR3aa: CASSLEGTGVRAF
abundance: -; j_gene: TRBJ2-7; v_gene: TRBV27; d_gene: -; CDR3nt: TGTGCCAGCAGCCCTGCCGGGTCCATCCTGACTTGGGAGCAGTACTTC; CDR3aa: CASSPAGSILTWEQYF
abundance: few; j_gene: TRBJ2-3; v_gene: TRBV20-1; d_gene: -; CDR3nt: TGCAGTGCTAGAGATGACGGGGCGGGGACAGATACGCAGTATTTT; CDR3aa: CSARDDGAGTDTQYF
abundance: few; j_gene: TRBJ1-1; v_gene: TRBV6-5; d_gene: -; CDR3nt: TGTGCCAGCAGCTCCTTATACCAGGGGTGGACTGAAGCTTTCTTT; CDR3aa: CASSSLYQGWTEAFF
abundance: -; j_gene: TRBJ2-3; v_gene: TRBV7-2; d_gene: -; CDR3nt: TGTGCCAGCAGCTTAACAAGCGGGTATAGCACAGATACGCAGTATTTT; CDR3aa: CASSLTSGYSTDTQYF
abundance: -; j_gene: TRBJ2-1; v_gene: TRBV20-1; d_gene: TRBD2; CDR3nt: TGCAGTGCCCCACCGACTAGCGGGAGTGAGCAGTTCTTC; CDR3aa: CSAPPTSGSEQFF
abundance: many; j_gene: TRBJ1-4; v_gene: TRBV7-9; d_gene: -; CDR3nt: TGTGCCAGCAGCTATCATGCAACTAATGAAAAACTGTTTTTT; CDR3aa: CASSYHATNEKLFF
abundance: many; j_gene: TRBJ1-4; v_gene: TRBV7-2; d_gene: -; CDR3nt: TGTGCCAGTGGCGGCGGCAGGGTGAATGAAAAACTGTTTTTT; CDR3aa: CASGGGRVNEKLFF
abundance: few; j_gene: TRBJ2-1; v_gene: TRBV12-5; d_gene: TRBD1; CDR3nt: TGTGCTAGCCGGGACAGGGATTATAATGAGCAGTTCTTC; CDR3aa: CASRDRDYNEQFF
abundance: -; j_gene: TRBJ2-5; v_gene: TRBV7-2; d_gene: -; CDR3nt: TGTGCCAGCAGCTCCGGAGCCCGTAGCGGCCCGGGAGAGACCCAGTACTTC; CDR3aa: CASSSGARSGPGETQYF
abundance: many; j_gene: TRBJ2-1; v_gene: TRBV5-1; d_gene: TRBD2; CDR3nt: TGCGCCAGCAGCTTTAGACTAGCGGGAGGCAATGAGCAGTTCTTC; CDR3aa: CASSFRLAGGNEQFF
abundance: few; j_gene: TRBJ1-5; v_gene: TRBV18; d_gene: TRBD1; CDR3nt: TGTGCCAGCTCACCCCGTGGGACAGGGGTGGGAAATCAGCCCCAGCATTTT; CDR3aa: CASSPRGTGVGNQPQHF
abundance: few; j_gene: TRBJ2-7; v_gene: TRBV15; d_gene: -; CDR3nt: TGTGCCACCAGCAGAGATCTGGAGTACGAGCAGTACTTC; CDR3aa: CATSRDLEYEQYF
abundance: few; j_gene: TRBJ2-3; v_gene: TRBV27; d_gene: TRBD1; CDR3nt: TGTGCCAGCAGCGCCGGGACAGGGGTCGCAGATACGCAGTATTTT; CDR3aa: CASSAGTGVADTQYF
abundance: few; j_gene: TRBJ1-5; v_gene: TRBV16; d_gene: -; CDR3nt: TGTGCCAGCGGTGGCGGGTCAAATCAGCCCCAGCATTTT; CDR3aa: CASGGGSNQPQHF
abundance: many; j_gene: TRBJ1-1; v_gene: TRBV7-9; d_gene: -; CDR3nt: TGTGCCAGCAGCTTAACCCCCACGTTAGAAACTGAAGCTTTCTTT; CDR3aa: CASSLTPTLETEAFF
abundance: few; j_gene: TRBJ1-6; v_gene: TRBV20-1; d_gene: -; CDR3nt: TGCAGCTCCCAGCCGGGACATCTTTCACCCCTCCACTTT; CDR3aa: CSSQPGHLSPLHF
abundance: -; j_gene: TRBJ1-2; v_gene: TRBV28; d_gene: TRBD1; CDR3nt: TGTGCCAGCATCCCGGGGGACAGGGTCGACTATGGCTACACCTTC; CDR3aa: CASIPGDRVDYGYTF
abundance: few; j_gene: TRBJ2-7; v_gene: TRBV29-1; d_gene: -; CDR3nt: TGCAGCGCCGAACAGGGTAATAGGAACGAGCAGTACTTC; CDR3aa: CSAEQGNRNEQYF
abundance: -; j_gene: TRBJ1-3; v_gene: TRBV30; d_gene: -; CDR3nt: TGTGCCTGGAGTAACAGGGCACCCTCTGGAAACACCATATATTTT; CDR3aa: CAWSNRAPSGNTIYF
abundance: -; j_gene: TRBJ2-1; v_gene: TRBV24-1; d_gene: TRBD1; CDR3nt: TGTGCCACCGGAACCGCAACAGGGGGCAATGAGCAGTTCTTC; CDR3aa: CATGTATGGNEQFF
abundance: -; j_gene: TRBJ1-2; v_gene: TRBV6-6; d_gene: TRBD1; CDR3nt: TGTGCCAGCAGTTACCAACAGGGGGCGGATGGCTACACCTTC; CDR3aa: CASSYQQGADGYTF
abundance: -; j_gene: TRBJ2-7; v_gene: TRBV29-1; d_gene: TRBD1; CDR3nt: TGCAGCGTGATGGGACGGACAGGACTCTACGAGCAGTACTTC; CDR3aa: CSVMGRTGLYEQYF
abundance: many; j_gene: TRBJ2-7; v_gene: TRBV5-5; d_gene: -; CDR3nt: TGTGCCAGCAGCTTTGGGGGGTCCTACGAGCAGTACTTC; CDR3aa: CASSFGGSYEQYF
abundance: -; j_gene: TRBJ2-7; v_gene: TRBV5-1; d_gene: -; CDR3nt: TGCGCCAGCAGCCCAAGCCCAAGGCGTCAGGGTTACGAGCAGTACTTC; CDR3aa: CASSPSPRRQGYEQYF
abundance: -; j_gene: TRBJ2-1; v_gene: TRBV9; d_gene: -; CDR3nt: TGTGCCAGCAGCGTAGGTCAGGTTTACAATGAGCAGTTCTTC; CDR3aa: CASSVGQVYNEQFF
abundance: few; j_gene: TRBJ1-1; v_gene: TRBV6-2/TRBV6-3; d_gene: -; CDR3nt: TGTGCCACCCATTTGAACACTGAAGCTTTCTTT; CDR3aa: CATHLNTEAFF